One sample yielded the 25 T cell receptor beta chains listed below, sequenced in a study of T cells in women clearing cervical HPV infection. Generated by immunoSEQ multiplex PCR, the TCRdb table keeps only in-frame clones and is missing some. Its table records about 29,000 clones. Sequences were obtained from blood buffy coat. These receptors all stem from a woman between 18 and 70 years old with a cervical HPV16 infection that either progressed to CIN3+ or cleared (not recorded which).

Regarding this clone: The read halts 3 residues ahead of the CDR3 end, with the missing end drawn from the germline J gene. The rearrangement joins TRBV19 to TRBJ1-6; D call uncertain. Germline-derived CDR1 and CDR2 are LNHDA and SQIVND (reference sequence). Trimming took off 1 base at V and 7 bases at J, with 8 bases between the two ends. The CDR3 loop spans 14 amino acids. The sequenced CDR3 bases are TGTGCCAGTAGTATAGCCCGGGGAAATTCACCC. Protein sequence: CASSIARGNSP. The CDR3 as a whole reads CASSIARGNSPLHF.

About this clone itself: The read stops 3 residues short of the end of the CDR3; the missing end is completed from the germline J gene. The chain couples TRBV20-1 to TRBJ2-7; 10 bases agree with TRBD2. The CDR3 has 15 amino acids. CDR1 and CDR2 (germline): DFQATT, SNEGSKA (reference sequence). The V gene end was trimmed by 0 bases and the J gene end by 3 bases; junction bases not matched to a gene: 5. The chain's CDR3 is CSARDRTSGIYEQYF. The sequenced CDR3 bases are TGCAGTGCTAGAGATCGGACTAGCGGAATCTACGAG.

To note about this clone: The CDR3 end is not reached by the read, which stops 3 residues before it; the germline J gene fills it in. The V and J genes are TRBV7-9 and TRBJ1-4; possible D gene TRBD1, 6 bases. Per germline, CDR1 SEHNR and CDR2 FQNEAQ (reference sequence). The CDR3 spans 13 residues. The CDR3 protein is CASSLDSNSPLFF. The covered CDR3 bases are TGTGCCAGCAGCCTGGACAGCAATTCACCA.

As regards this clone: The CDR3 end lies 3 residues beyond the end of the read and is filled in from the germline J gene. The chain joins TRBV6-1 to TRBJ1-2; D is perhaps TRBD1 (5 bases). V lost 2 bases, J lost 1 base, and 23 bases lay in between. The CDR3 has 19 residues. Germline V gene data show CDR1 as MNHNS and CDR2 as SASEGT. CDR3: CASSERRWGLTVINYGYTF. The CDR3 bases that were read are TGTGCCAGCAGTGAAAGACGATGGGGACTGACCGTAATTAACTATGGC.

Comment on this clone: The read gets to within 3 residues of the CDR3 end, and the germline J gene fills in the rest. V is TRBV7-2 and J is TRBJ2-5; the D gene is possibly TRBD2 (6 bases). V lost 5 bases, J lost 4 bases, and 14 bases lay in between. Looked up from germline, CDR1 is SGHTA and CDR2 is FQGNSA. CDR3 size: 14 residues. The CDR3 region is CASSPPSGRETQYF. CDR3 bases read: TGTGCCAGCAGCCCCCCCAGCGGGCGAGAGACC.

For this clone: The read ends 3 residues shy of where the CDR3 ends; the end is completed using the germline J gene. The chain has TRBV5-1 and TRBJ1-1, with D tentatively TRBD1 (5 bases). The CDR3 has 15 residues. Trimming pared 4 bases from V and 4 bases from J, leaving 17 bases between. Germline-derived CDR1 and CDR2 are SGHRS and YFSETQ. The CDR3 bases that were read are TGCGCCAGCAGCGTCCAGCAGGGTGAGGCCACTGAA. Translation: CASSVQQGEATE. The entire CDR3 protein reads CASSVQQGEATEAFF.

On this clone: Read sequence stops 3 residues before the CDR3 end, and the germline J gene provides the missing end. V usage is TRBV5-8 and J usage is TRBJ2-1; tentatively, D is TRBD1 (6 bases). Germline CDR1 reads SGHTS; CDR2 reads YDEGEE. Trimming left V 4 bases short and J 1 base short, with 12 bases between. The CDR3 is 15 residues long. The CDR3 protein is CASSEGVVSYNEQFF. CDR3 DNA (partial): TGTGCCAGCAGCGAGGGGGTTGTTTCCTACAATGAG.

Points on this clone: The read terminates 3 residues ahead of where the CDR3 ends, so the germline J gene completes it. This chain connects TRBV28 to TRBJ2-7; the match to TRBD1 covers 8 bases. Germline V gene sequence: CDR1 MDHEN, CDR2 SYDVKM. This CDR3 spans 16 amino acids. Trimming took 5 bases from V and 4 from J; bases not matched to a gene: 13. This CDR3 reads CASSPTGGFLLYEQYF. CDR3 DNA (partial): TGTGCCAGCAGTCCAACAGGGGGATTTCTCCTATACGAG.

A word on this clone: The CDR3 end falls 3 residues outside the read, so it is completed with the germline J gene. The gene calls are TRBV11-3 and TRBJ2-7, with a weak D call TRBD1 (5 bases). CDR3 length: 13 amino acids. Germline assignment: CDR1 SGHNT and CDR2 YENEEA. The V and J ends lost 1 base and 2 bases respectively, with 6 bases between them. The CDR3 protein is CASSLGQTYEQYF. CDR3 DNA (partial): TGTGCCAGCAGCTTAGGACAGACCTACGAG.

With regard to this clone: Read coverage stops 3 residues before the CDR3 terminus; the germline J gene supplies the remainder. The chain couples TRBV30 to TRBJ2-7, with 8 nucleotides matching TRBD1. V shed 1 base, J shed 4 bases, and the junction held 3 bases outside the gene matches. The CDR3 consists of 13 residues. Germline CDR1 GTSNPN, CDR2 SVGIG (reference sequence). The CDR3 region is CAWSAGGVYEQYF. CDR3 DNA (partial): TGTGCCTGGAGTGCAGGGGGCGTTTACGAG.

Of note for this clone: The CDR3 extends 3 residues past the end of the read, so its final part is completed from the germline J gene. The V gene is TRBV30, the J gene TRBJ2-5; 12 bases map to TRBD2. Germline lookup yields CDR1 GTSNPN and CDR2 SVGIG (reference sequence). The CDR3 loop spans 16 amino acids. Germline trimming cut 2 bases from V and 2 bases from J; bases unmatched to any gene: 6. The CDR3 loop is CAWSMASGGGQETQYF. The covered CDR3 bases are TGTGCCTGGAGTATGGCTAGCGGGGGGGGGCAAGAGACC.

In regard to this clone: The CDR3 end is not reached by the read, which stops 3 residues before it; the germline J gene fills it in. The chain combines TRBV7-9 with TRBJ2-1; 7 bases match TRBD2. This CDR3 contains 15 residues. CDR1 and CDR2 from the germline V gene are SEHNR and FQNEAQ (reference sequence). V lost 3 bases to trimming and J lost 6 bases; unmatched junction nucleotides: 8. Here the CDR3 reads CASSFAGDGGNEQFF. The CDR3 bases that were read are TGTGCCAGCAGCTTCGCGGGAGACGGTGGCAATGAG.

Details on this clone: The read stops 3 residues short of the end of the CDR3; the missing end is completed from the germline J gene. This chain uses TRBV20-1 with TRBJ2-1; the D gene is possibly TRBD2 (6 bases). V was pared by 1 base and J by 3 bases, with 10 bases between. Germline V CDR1 and CDR2: DFQATT, SNEGSKA (reference sequence). This CDR3 has 14 amino acids. Incomplete CDR3 DNA: TGCAGTGCTAGAGGCGGGATGATCTACAATGAG. This codes for CSARGGMIYNE. The complete CDR3 protein is CSARGGMIYNEQFF.

Concerning this clone itself: The read comes to an end 3 residues before the CDR3 does, leaving the germline J gene to fill in the end. This chain joins TRBV5-4 and TRBJ1-2, with 9 bases identical to TRBD1. Trimming cost V 3 bases and J 4 bases; bases outside gene matches: 4. Germline V gene sequence: CDR1 SGHNT, CDR2 YYREEE (reference sequence). The CDR3 covers 14 residues. The CDR3 DNA, read in part, is TGTGCCAGCAGCTCAACAGGGGGCGGCTATGGC. It encodes CASSSTGGGYG. The whole CDR3 reads CASSSTGGGYGYTF.

CDR3 sequence reads: CSATDRDYQPQHF. Incomplete CDR3 DNA: TGCAGTGCTACCGACAGGGACTATCAGCCC. The chain carries TRBV20-1 and TRBJ1-5, with 7 bases that match TRBD1. Read coverage stops 3 residues before the CDR3 terminus; the germline J gene supplies the remainder. The CDR3 contains 13 residues. Germline V lookup: CDR1 DFQATT, CDR2 SNEGSKA (reference sequence). The V gene end was trimmed by 4 bases and the J gene end by 5 bases; junction bases not matched to a gene: 5.

Concerning this clone: The CDR3 end is not reached by the read, which stops 3 residues before it; the germline J gene fills it in. The chain carries TRBV6-2 or TRBV6-3 and TRBJ1-6, with 7 nucleotides matching TRBD1. Germline V gene lookup returns CDR1 MNHEY and CDR2 SVGEGT. CDR3 length equals 16 residues. V dropped 6 bases and J dropped 10; count of bases not matched to a gene: 15. The CDR3 DNA, read in part, is TGTGCCAGCAGCGCATTTGGAGAAGGGGGCATATCACCC. It yields the protein CASSAFGEGGISP. The whole CDR3 sequence reads CASSAFGEGGISPLHF.

With respect to this clone: The read comes to an end 3 residues before the CDR3 does, leaving the germline J gene to fill in the end. The chain recombines TRBV5-6 with TRBJ2-7, with D possibly TRBD1 on 5 matching bases. CDR3 length: 15 amino acids. In germline, CDR1 is SGHDT, CDR2 YYEEEE. Trimming removed 3 bases from V and 2 bases from J, with 15 bases in between. The covered CDR3 bases are TGTGCCAGCAGCTCCCGCCCGGACACCGCCTACGAG. Translated: CASSSRPDTAYE. The whole CDR3 sequence is CASSSRPDTAYEQYF. The full variable domain, its missing parts supplied by reference TRBV5-6 and TRBJ2-7, is DAGVTQSPTHLIKTRGQQVTLRCSPKSGHDTVSWYQQALGQGPQFIFQYYEEEERQRGNFPDRFSGHQFPNYSSELNVNALLLGDSALYLCASSSRPDTAYEQYFGPGTRLTVT.

In regard to this clone: Read sequence stops 3 residues before the CDR3 end, and the germline J gene provides the missing end. The chain is built from TRBV2 and TRBJ1-1, with 7 bases that match TRBD1. Looked up from germline, CDR1 is SNHLY and CDR2 is FYNNEI. J was trimmed by 7 bases and V by 5 bases; bases with no gene match: 7. The CDR3 runs 13 residues. The CDR3 is CASSQGTVNEAFF. The sequenced CDR3 bases are TGTGCCAGCAGTCAGGGGACAGTCAATGAA.

As for this clone: The observed sequence ends 3 residues before the CDR3 terminus, with the missing tail filled in from the germline J gene. The chain links TRBV7-2 to TRBJ2-1; D not certain. The CDR3 is 14 residues long. The V gene lost 10 bases and the J gene lost 1 base, with 14 bases spanning the gap. CDR1 and CDR2 from the germline V gene are SGHTA and FQGNSA. CDR3 protein: CATEAHSSYNEQFF. The DNA read from the CDR3 is TGTGCCACCGAGGCGCACAGTTCCTACAATGAG.

Regarding this clone: The CDR3 goes on 3 residues after the read ends, and that part is filled in from the germline J gene. V usage is TRBV7-6 and J usage is TRBJ2-1; possibly TRBD2 for D (6 bases). This CDR3 is built from 17 residues. CDR1 SGHVS and CDR2 FNYEAQ come from the germline V gene. Trimming shortened V by 1 base and J by 0 bases, and 13 bases separated the two germline ends. The CDR3 loop is CASSLGWGVSSYNEQFF. CDR3 DNA (partial): TGTGCCAGCAGCTTAGGGTGGGGGGTCAGCTCCTACAATGAG.

A note on this clone: The observed sequence ends 3 residues before the CDR3 terminus, with the missing tail filled in from the germline J gene. The chain carries TRBV5-8 and TRBJ1-1; D is undetermined. CDR1 and CDR2 from the germline V gene are SGHTS and YDEGEE. CDR3 length equals 13 residues. The covered CDR3 bases are TGTGCCAGCAGCTATACCCCTTACTCTACG. This codes for CASSYTPYST. The full CDR3 is CASSYTPYSTAFF.

For this clone: The observed sequence ends 3 residues before the CDR3 terminus, with the missing tail filled in from the germline J gene. The chain carries TRBV12-3 or TRBV12-4 and TRBJ2-3, with D hard to call. The CDR3 runs to 15 residues. Trimming pared 0 bases from V and 7 bases from J, leaving 14 bases between. The sequenced part of the CDR3 DNA is TGTGCCAGCAGTTTAGCGCGTAGCTCCAAGAATACG. The encoded protein is CASSLARSSKNT. The whole CDR3 sequence is CASSLARSSKNTQYF.

To note about this clone: The read terminates 3 residues ahead of where the CDR3 ends, so the germline J gene completes it. The rearrangement links TRBV29-1 to TRBJ2-3; 9 bases agree with TRBD2. V dropped 4 bases and J dropped 8; count of bases not matched to a gene: 7. Germline V CDR1 and CDR2: SQVTM, ANQGSEA. The CDR3 length is 13 residues. The CDR3 loop is CSVVIAGEGTQYF. The DNA read from the CDR3 is TGCAGCGTTGTAATAGCGGGGGAGGGTACG.

With respect to this clone: The sequenced fragment ends 3 residues before the CDR3 boundary, so the rest is inferred from the germline J gene. The chain recombines TRBV20-1 with TRBJ2-5; TRBD1 matches 8 bases. The germline V gene has CDR1 DFQATT and CDR2 SNEGSKA (reference sequence). Trimming cost V 5 bases and J 4 bases; bases outside gene matches: 0. This CDR3 contains 11 residues. CDR3 DNA, as far as it was read: TGCAGTGCTGGGACAGGAGAGACC. Translating it yields CSAGTGET. The whole CDR3 reads CSAGTGETQYF.

About this clone itself: The missing CDR3 end, 3 residues past where the read stops, is filled in from the germline J gene. V gene TRBV28 combines with J gene TRBJ2-1; D call uncertain. The V end was cut by 10 bases, the J end by 2 bases, with 15 bases between. Germline V gives CDR1 MDHEN, CDR2 SYDVKM. The CDR3 contains 14 residues. CDR3 DNA (partial): TGTGCCACCCTCCCTGGCGGCCCCTACAATGAG. Its translation: CATLPGGPYNE. The whole CDR3 is CATLPGGPYNEQFF.